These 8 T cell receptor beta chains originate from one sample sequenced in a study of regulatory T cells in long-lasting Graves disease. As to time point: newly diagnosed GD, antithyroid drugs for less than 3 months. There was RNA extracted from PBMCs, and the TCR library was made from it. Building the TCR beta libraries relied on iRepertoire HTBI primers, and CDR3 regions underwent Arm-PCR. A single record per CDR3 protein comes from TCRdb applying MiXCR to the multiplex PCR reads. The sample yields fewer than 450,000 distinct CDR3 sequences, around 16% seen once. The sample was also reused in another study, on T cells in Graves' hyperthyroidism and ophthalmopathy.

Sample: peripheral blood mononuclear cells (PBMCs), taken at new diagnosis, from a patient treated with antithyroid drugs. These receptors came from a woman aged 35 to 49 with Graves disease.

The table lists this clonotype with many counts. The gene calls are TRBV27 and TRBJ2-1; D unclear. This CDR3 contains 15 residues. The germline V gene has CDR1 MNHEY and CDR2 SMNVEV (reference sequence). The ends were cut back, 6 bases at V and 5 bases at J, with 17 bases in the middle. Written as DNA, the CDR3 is TGTGCCAGCAGCTTGGTAAAGGAGTTCAACAATGAGCAGTTCTTC. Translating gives CASSLVKEFNNEQFF.

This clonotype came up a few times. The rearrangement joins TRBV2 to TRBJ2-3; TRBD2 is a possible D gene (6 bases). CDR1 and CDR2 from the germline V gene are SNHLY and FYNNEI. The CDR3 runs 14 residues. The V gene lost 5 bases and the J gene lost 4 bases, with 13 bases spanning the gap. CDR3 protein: CASSPMGGPDTQYF. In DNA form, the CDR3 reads TGTGCCAGCAGTCCCATGGGGGGACCAGATACGCAGTATTTT.

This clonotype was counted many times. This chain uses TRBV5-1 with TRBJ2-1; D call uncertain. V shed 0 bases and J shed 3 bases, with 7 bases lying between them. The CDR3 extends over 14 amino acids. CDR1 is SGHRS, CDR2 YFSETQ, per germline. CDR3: CASSLAVNYNEQFF. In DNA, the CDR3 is TGCGCCAGCAGCTTGGCCGTCAACTACAATGAGCAGTTCTTC. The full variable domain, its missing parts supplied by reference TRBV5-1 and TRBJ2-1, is KAGVTQTPRYLIKTRGQQVTLSCSPISGHRSVSWYQQTPGQGLQFLFEYFSETQRNKGNFPGRFSGRQFSNSRSEMNVSTLELGDSALYLCASSLAVNYNEQFFGPGTRLTVL.

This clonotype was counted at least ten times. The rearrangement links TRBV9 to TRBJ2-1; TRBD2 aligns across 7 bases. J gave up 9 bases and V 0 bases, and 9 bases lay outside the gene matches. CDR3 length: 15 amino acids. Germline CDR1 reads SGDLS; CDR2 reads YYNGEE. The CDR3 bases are TGTGCCAGCAGCGTAGCGGGGGAGGGCCTGGGTGAGCAGTTCTTC. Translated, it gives CASSVAGEGLGEQFF.

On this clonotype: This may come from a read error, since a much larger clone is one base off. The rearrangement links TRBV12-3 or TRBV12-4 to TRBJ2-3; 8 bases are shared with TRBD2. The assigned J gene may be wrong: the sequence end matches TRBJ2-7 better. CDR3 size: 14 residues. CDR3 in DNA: TGTGCCAGCAGTTTAGATGACGGGGGGGACGAGCAGTACTTC. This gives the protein CASSLDDGGDEQYF.

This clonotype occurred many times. The CDR3 DNA reads TGTGCCAGCAGTCCTCGGACAGGAACCTCTGGGGCCAACGTCCTGACTTTC. This gives the protein CASSPRTGTSGANVLTF. The chain employs TRBV27 and TRBJ2-6; 7 bases map to TRBD1. Unmatched junction bases numbered 7, after V lost 5 bases and J lost 0 bases. Per germline, CDR1 MNHEY and CDR2 SMNVEV (reference sequence). This CDR3 comprises 17 residues.

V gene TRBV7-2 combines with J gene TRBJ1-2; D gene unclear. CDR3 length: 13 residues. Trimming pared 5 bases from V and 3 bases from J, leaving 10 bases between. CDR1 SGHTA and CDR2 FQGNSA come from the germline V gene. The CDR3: CASSPAGDYGYTF. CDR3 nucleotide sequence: TGTGCCAGCAGCCCAGCCGGGGACTATGGCTACACCTTC.

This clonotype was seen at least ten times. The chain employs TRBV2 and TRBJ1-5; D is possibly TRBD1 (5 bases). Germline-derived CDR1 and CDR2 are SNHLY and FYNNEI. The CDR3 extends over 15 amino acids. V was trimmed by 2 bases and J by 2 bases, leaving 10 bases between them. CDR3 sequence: CASSELRGGNQPQHF. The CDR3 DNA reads TGTGCCAGCAGTGAACTCCGGGGGGGCAATCAGCCCCAGCATTTT.